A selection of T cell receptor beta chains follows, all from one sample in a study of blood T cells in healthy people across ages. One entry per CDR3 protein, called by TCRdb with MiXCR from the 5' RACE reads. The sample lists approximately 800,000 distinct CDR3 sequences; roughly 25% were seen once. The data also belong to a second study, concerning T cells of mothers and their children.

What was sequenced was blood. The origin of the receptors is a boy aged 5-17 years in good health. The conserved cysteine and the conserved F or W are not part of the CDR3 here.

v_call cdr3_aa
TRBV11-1 ASSLGTGRSYNEQF
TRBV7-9 ASSFADSYNEQF
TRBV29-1 SVGRGPRYEQY
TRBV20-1 SATPDGRILSNQPQH
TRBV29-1 SVEVMAGGAYEQY
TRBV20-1 SARDEQSLFSPLH
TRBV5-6 ASSLRRGSGEQY
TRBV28 ASSLLGGQGKETQY
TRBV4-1 ASSQERVGLHGYT
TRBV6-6 ASTTGDIQY
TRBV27 ASSLIRERTDTQY
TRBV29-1 SVSRTGTLMNTEAF
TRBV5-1 ASKPGGATDTQY
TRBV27 ATRRGGSNEQF
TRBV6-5 ASSRQDTVRGALH
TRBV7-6 ASRGLAGTEQF
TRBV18 ASTAGSQETQY
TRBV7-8 ASSPLRTRGDQTSYEQY
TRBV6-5 ASSYTLSYNEQF
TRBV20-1 SAEGLAGGKKETQY
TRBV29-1 SVLDVSVAKNIQY
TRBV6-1 ASNGLRDGPTDTQY
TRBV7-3 ASSLMQGGETQY
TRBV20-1 SARGTGGFDTDTQY
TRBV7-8 ASSFEVAASYEQY
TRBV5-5 ASSPLEGASTDTRY
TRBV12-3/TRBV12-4 ASSSDRGPKLQETQY
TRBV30 AWSVSRTSGGSGQY
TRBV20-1 SARGNGDTQY
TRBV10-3 AISWTDYNEQF
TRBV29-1 SVAGAGIQY
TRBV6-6 ASRRQGGTGELF
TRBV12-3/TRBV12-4 ASSLARVQGDYGYT
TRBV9 ASSASGLANEQY
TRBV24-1 ATSDGSRTPVETQY
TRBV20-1 SANSGRIYEQY
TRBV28 ASSLEVFTSGANVLT